This TCR beta chain was recovered during a study of T cells in Graves' hyperthyroidism and ophthalmopathy. This clonotype was counted between two and nine times. The antigen remains unidentified. The hyperthyroidism patients had all been newly diagnosed, and their disease duration was under 2 months. Their ages ranged from 18 to 65 years. PBMCs were collected from a roughly 9.7 ml volume of fresh peripheral blood. Whole-study results and caveats: A model of 13 V-J features distinguished ophthalmopathy from stable hyperthyroidism.

CDR1 is MGHRA and CDR2 is YSYEKL in the germline V gene. Trimming shortened V by 0 bases and J by 3 bases, and 14 bases separated the two germline ends. CDR3 length equals 16 residues. Template material for amplifying TCR beta CDR3 regions consisted of RNA transcripts. The HTBI set primed first-round TCR CDR3 RT-PCR. TCRdb reanalysed the multiplex PCR reads using MiXCR and keeps one entry per CDR3 protein. Among approximately 270,000 distinct CDR3 sequences listed, 13% to 15% were seen once. The receptor was isolated from a woman aged 40-49 years with Graves' hyperthyroidism that later progressed to Graves' ophthalmopathy. This chain links TRBV4-1 with TRBJ1-1, with a weak D call TRBD1 (5 bases). Sequenced input: blood. The chain's CDR3 is CASSQDVGRGHTEAFF. The CDR3 nucleotides are TGCGCCAGCAGCCAAGATGTCGGACGGGGACACACTGAAGCTTTCTTT.